These T cell receptor beta chains were read from a single sample in a study of cytomegalovirus exposure and HLA in healthy donors. The repertoire was sequenced with immunoSEQ multiplex PCR; TCRdb's copy has only in-frame clones and lacks some. The listing records approximately 27,000 clones. The sequencing sample was made of PBMCs. Every receptor here comes from a man aged 25 to 40 in good health and CMV-seronegative. Both conserved end residues are part of each CDR3. Fields, in order: J gene, D gene, V gene, CDR3 protein, CDR3 DNA. A D gene is named only where the DNA matches it firmly.

TRBJ1-3	NA	TRBV29-1	CSASPDSFGNTIYF	TGCAGCGCCTCACCCGACTCCTTCGGAAACACCATATATTTT
TRBJ2-1	TRBD1	TRBV7-6	CASSSKRTGGNEQFF	TGTGCCAGCAGCTCAAAGCGGACAGGGGGCAATGAGCAGTTCTTC
TRBJ2-7	TRBD2	TRBV4-1	CASSQATSGRKYEQYF	TGCGCCAGCAGCCAAGCGACTAGCGGGAGGAAATACGAGCAGTACTTC
TRBJ2-7	TRBD2	TRBV15	CATSRGPGLGAYEQYF	TGTGCCACCAGCAGAGGGCCGGGACTAGGAGCGTACGAGCAGTACTTC
TRBJ1-5	NA	TRBV6-5	CASRRTGLGPQHF	TGTGCCAGCAGGCGGACGGGACTCGGGCCCCAGCATTTT
TRBJ2-7	TRBD2	TRBV2	CASSPSGRGGSYEQYF	TGTGCCAGCAGCCCCAGCGGAAGGGGCGGGAGTTACGAGCAGTACTTC
TRBJ2-7	NA	TRBV6-1	CASRERPSAYEQYF	TGTGCCAGCAGGGAGCGGCCGAGCGCCTACGAGCAGTACTTC
TRBJ2-5	TRBD1	TRBV6-5	CASRLLQGAGEQYF	TGTGCCAGCAGACTACTACAGGGGGCAGGGGAGCAGTACTTC
TRBJ2-5	TRBD1	TRBV6-5	CASSYGTGKGETQYF	TGTGCCAGCAGTTACGGGACAGGGAAAGGAGAGACCCAGTACTTC
TRBJ2-7	TRBD2	TRBV7-2	CASSLAASGYYEQYF	TGTGCCAGCAGCTTAGCGGCTAGCGGATACTACGAGCAGTACTTC
TRBJ1-2	TRBD1	TRBV15	CATSRDLGTGDYGYTF	TGTGCCACCAGCAGAGATCTCGGGACAGGGGACTATGGCTACACCTTC
TRBJ1-4	NA	TRBV5-1	CASSTGVTEKLFF	TGCGCCAGCAGCACGGGAGTGACGGAAAAACTGTTTTTT
TRBJ2-5	TRBD2	TRBV7-9	CASSPYSGGGYF	TGTGCCAGCAGCCCCTATAGCGGGGGAGGGTACTTC
TRBJ1-1	NA	TRBV4-1	CASSQDRRWAFF	TGCGCCAGCAGCCAAGATCGGAGGTGGGCTTTCTTT
TRBJ2-3	TRBD1	TRBV5-6	CASSLGGANTDTQYF	TGTGCCAGCAGCTTAGGGGGCGCGAACACAGATACGCAGTATTTT
TRBJ2-5	TRBD2	TRBV19	CASSILGGGTQETQYF	TGTGCCAGTAGTATTCTCGGCGGGGGGACTCAAGAGACCCAGTACTTC
TRBJ2-7	NA	TRBV28	CASSIGLPYYEQYF	TGTGCCAGCAGTATTGGACTACCCTACTACGAGCAGTACTTC
TRBJ2-1	TRBD2	TRBV5-8	CASSLGLAGAPYTNEQFF	TGTGCCAGCAGCCTTGGACTAGCGGGAGCCCCCTACACGAATGAGCAGTTCTTC
TRBJ1-1	TRBD1	TRBV5-6	CASSLWTGGAYTEAFF	TGTGCCAGCAGCTTATGGACAGGGGGCGCTTACACTGAAGCTTTCTTT
TRBJ2-7	TRBD2	TRBV2	CASSEAAGTSVEQYF	TGTGCCAGCAGTGAAGCCGCGGGCACTAGCGTCGAGCAGTACTTC
TRBJ2-7	NA	TRBV10-3	CAISDATQTYEQYF	TGTGCCATCAGTGACGCGACACAAACCTACGAGCAGTACTTC
TRBJ2-1	NA	TRBV5-1	CASSLGVDVNEQFF	TGCGCCAGCAGCTTGGGAGTCGATGTAAATGAGCAGTTCTTC
TRBJ1-1	NA	TRBV30	CAWSVHSGTFGTEAFF	TGTGCCTGGAGTGTCCACTCCGGGACATTCGGCACTGAAGCTTTCTTT
TRBJ2-5	TRBD2	TRBV4-1	CASSQGPSGTETQYF	TGCGCCAGCAGCCAGGGCCCTAGCGGGACAGAGACCCAGTACTTC
TRBJ1-2	TRBD1	TRBV19	CASSRDRRDYGYTF	TGTGCCAGTAGCAGGGACAGACGGGACTATGGCTACACCTTC
TRBJ2-2	TRBD2	TRBV7-8	CASSAISSSGRTGELFF	TGTGCCAGCAGCGCGATTTCGTCTAGCGGACGCACCGGGGAGCTGTTTTTT
TRBJ1-1	NA	TRBV29-1	CSVEGHPNTEAFF	TGCAGCGTTGAAGGACATCCGAACACTGAAGCTTTCTTT
TRBJ2-5	NA	TRBV9	CASSPVDRLQETQYF	TGTGCCAGCAGCCCAGTAGACCGACTACAAGAGACCCAGTACTTC
TRBJ2-7	TRBD2	TRBV28	CASSFELAGAYEQYF	TGTGCCAGCAGTTTTGAACTAGCGGGAGCCTACGAGCAGTACTTC
TRBJ2-3	TRBD2	TRBV2	CASQRERLALSTDTQYF	TGTGCCAGTCAAAGAGAACGACTAGCGCTAAGCACAGATACGCAGTATTTT
TRBJ1-2	TRBD1	TRBV6-5	CASSYWGQGVGGYTF	TGTGCCAGCAGTTACTGGGGACAGGGGGTCGGTGGCTACACCTTC
TRBJ2-5	NA	TRBV13	CASSNPDFPETQYF	TGTGCCAGCAGCAACCCGGACTTCCCAGAGACCCAGTACTTC
TRBJ2-4	TRBD2	TRBV18	CASSPTSGSKNIQYF	TGTGCCAGCTCACCGACTAGCGGATCCAAAAACATTCAGTACTTC
TRBJ2-2	NA	TRBV27	CASRWGALGTGELFF	TGTGCCAGCAGATGGGGAGCACTAGGTACCGGGGAGCTGTTTTTT
TRBJ2-5	TRBD2	TRBV19	CASSTPRTSGSARQTQYF	TGTGCCAGTTCGACGCCGAGGACTAGCGGGAGTGCACGTCAGACCCAGTACTTC
TRBJ1-2	NA	TRBV7-9	CASSRLWRGGGGYTF	TGTGCCAGCAGTCGCCTGTGGAGGGGGGGAGGGGGCTACACCTTC
TRBJ2-5	TRBD2	TRBV5-4	CASSLALLAGQETQYF	TGTGCCAGCAGCTTGGCCCTGCTAGCGGGGCAAGAGACCCAGTACTTC
TRBJ2-6	TRBD1	TRBV5-1	CASSDRVSGANVLTF	TGCGCCAGCAGCGACAGGGTCTCAGGGGCCAACGTCCTGACTTTC
TRBJ2-1	TRBD2	TRBV5-5	CASSLSGRVGNEQFF	TGTGCCAGCAGCTTGAGCGGGAGAGTGGGGAATGAGCAGTTCTTC
TRBJ2-2	TRBD1	TRBV2	CASSRDRGDGELFF	TGTGCCAGCAGTAGAGACAGGGGCGACGGGGAGCTGTTTTTT
TRBJ2-3	NA	TRBV13	CASSPLGGSTDTQYF	TGTGCCAGCAGCCCACTGGGGGGTAGCACAGATACGCAGTATTTT
TRBJ1-4	NA	TRBV7-8	CASSLASATNEKLFF	TGTGCCAGCAGCTTAGCTTCAGCAACTAATGAAAAACTGTTTTTT
TRBJ1-2	NA	TRBV25-1	CASSDPRGGPFGGYTF	TGTGCCAGCAGTGATCCCCGTGGGGGCCCCTTCGGTGGCTACACCTTC
TRBJ2-1	TRBD1	TRBV7-3	CASSFQGYGTGGGNEQFF	TGTGCCAGCAGCTTTCAAGGCTATGGGACAGGGGGGGGTAATGAGCAGTTCTTC
TRBJ1-3	NA	TRBV9	CASSWDTGNTIYF	TGTGCCAGCAGTTGGGACACCGGAAACACCATATATTTT
TRBJ1-1	TRBD1	TRBV6-1	CASSARDSLSEAFF	TGTGCCAGCAGTGCGCGGGACAGCCTCTCTGAAGCTTTCTTT
TRBJ2-1	NA	TRBV5-4	CASKGEGSYNEQFF	TGTGCCAGCAAGGGGGAGGGATCCTACAATGAGCAGTTCTTC
TRBJ1-1	TRBD1	TRBV5-1	CASRDSLLNTEAFF	TGCGCCAGCCGGGACAGTCTCCTGAACACTGAAGCTTTCTTT
TRBJ1-5	NA	TRBV6-5	CASSLTYSNQPQHF	TGTGCCAGCAGTCTCACCTATAGCAATCAGCCCCAGCATTTT
TRBJ2-7	NA	TRBV29-1	CSAQGGSSYEQYF	TGCAGCGCTCAGGGGGGAAGCTCCTACGAGCAGTACTTC
TRBJ2-5	NA	TRBV7-9	CASSPGVIVGWGETQYF	TGTGCCAGCAGCCCGGGGGTGATCGTGGGGTGGGGTGAGACCCAGTACTTC
TRBJ2-2	NA	TRBV5-1	CASSPPLANTGELFF	TGCGCCAGCAGCCCTCCCTTAGCCAACACCGGGGAGCTGTTTTTT
TRBJ2-5	TRBD2	TRBV4-2	CASSRGRGGGQETQYF	TGTGCCAGCAGCCGCGGGCGGGGGGGCGGACAAGAGACCCAGTACTTC
TRBJ1-4	NA	TRBV6-1	CASSGGGKSGGEKLFF	TGTGCCAGCAGTGGAGGGGGTAAGAGTGGTGGTGAAAAACTGTTTTTT